Listed here is a single T cell receptor beta chain. Different DNA sequences within this sample yield the same CDR3. The record originates from a study of blood T cell repertoires in COVID-19. CDR3 length equals 13 residues. Germline trimming cut 3 bases from V and 5 bases from J; bases unmatched to any gene: 0. Germline V lookup: CDR1 SGHTA, CDR2 FQGNSA. Method: immunoSEQ multiplex PCR; TCRdb's copy keeps in-frame clones and lacks some. The table has some 220,000 clones, around 80% seen once. Sequenced input: peripheral blood. This TCR came from a woman between 65 and 79 years old with acute or convalescent COVID-19. J is TRBJ2-3 and V is TRBV7-2, with 9 bases aligning to TRBD2. In DNA, the CDR3 is TGTGCCAGCAGCTTTAGCGGGGGAGATACGCAGTATTTT. Translated, it gives CASSFSGGDTQYF. Full variable domain (outside the CDR3, taken from reference TRBV7-2 and TRBJ2-3): GAGVSQSPSNKVTEKGKDVELRCDPISGHTALYWYRQSLGQGLEFLIYFQGNSAPDKSGLPSDRFSAERTGGSVSTLTIQRTQQEDSAVYLCASSFSGGDTQYFGPGTRLTVL.